This TCR beta chain was observed in a study of CD8+ T cells in alopecia areata. Study observations and caveats: Lesional tissue from the scalp (especially in alopecia totalis/universalis) showed higher clonality than normal scalp.

About this clone: No antigen is known for it.

RNA extraction and reverse transcription yielded cDNA as sequencing template. The repertoire was sequenced with immunoSEQ multiplex PCR; TCRdb's copy has only in-frame clones and lacks some. The data show around 120,000 clones, about 46% seen once. The CDR3 totals 11 residues. V dropped 5 bases and J dropped 3 bases, with 5 bases sitting between them. Germline CDR1 and CDR2: GTSNPN and SVGIG (reference sequence). The sequenced sample consisted of NKG2D-low CD8+ T cells sorted from blood. The sequence was collected from a human donor with alopecia areata. The V gene is TRBV30, the J gene TRBJ2-1; no firm D call. CDR3 residues: CAWEDYNEQFF. CDR3 DNA sequence: TGTGCCTGGGAGGACTACAATGAGCAGTTCTTC.